This T cell receptor (beta chain) is from a study of T cells in women clearing cervical HPV infection. Libraries were prepared by immunoSEQ multiplex PCR; TCRdb keeps only in-frame clonotypes and omits some of them. Listed are tens of thousands of clones; 0.98% falls within the top ten. This CDR3 is built from 16 residues. The V gene's germline CDR1 is MDHEN and CDR2 SYDVKM. The germline V and J ends were trimmed by 5 bases and 8 bases, with 21 bases remaining between them. Note on this clone: The CDR3 end lies 3 residues beyond the end of the read and is filled in from the germline J gene.

Sequencing was done on a sample of blood buffy coat. This chain uses TRBV28 with TRBJ1-4; the D is unclear. The TCR was taken from a woman aged 18-70 years with a cervical HPV16 infection that either progressed to CIN3+ or cleared (not recorded which). The sequenced CDR3 bases are TGTGCCAGCAGTCCCCCACAGTGGGCGAGGAGGGAAAAA. Protein: CASSPPQWARREK. The CDR3 reads in full as CASSPPQWARREKLFF.